This T cell receptor (beta chain) originates from a study of technical replicates of blood from a handful of donors. Produced via immunoSEQ multiplex PCR; TCRdb's table is partial and in-frame only. The sample carries about 84,000 clones, around 97% recorded once. The germline V gene has CDR1 MGHRA and CDR2 YSYEKL. Trimming pared 1 base from V and 2 bases from J, leaving 16 bases between. The CDR3 has 17 amino acids. The V gene is TRBV4-1, the J gene TRBJ2-3; D uncertain. What was sequenced was T cells isolated from PBMCs. This receptor was obtained from a human donor in good health. CDR3 DNA: TGCGCCAGCAGCCAAGGCTGGGCTTCAAGTTTCACAGATACGCAGTATTTT. Its protein is CASSQGWASSFTDTQYF.